This T cell receptor beta chain was identified during a study of identifying expanded T cells in peripheral blood (dated by TCRdb to about 2019). Regarding the complete study: Separate aliquots of the same genomic DNA pool were sequenced to produce technical replicates, and four replicates were compared in pairs.

TCRbeta CDR3 regions were profiled by bias-controlled multiplex PCR amplification of genomic DNA with the immunoSEQ Assay. The authors' pipeline ran thus. The absolute abundance of each unique TCRbeta CDR3 region was quantified after sequences were collapsed and filtered. Two models were used to test differential abundance: a binomial model (Fisher-equivalent) and a beta-binomial model that adds time-dependent variance fitted from healthy donors. Any clone with fewer than 5 combined templates was excluded, and a clone was called differentially abundant if its Benjamini-Hochberg FDR was below 0.01. Using the form v = (b*log(k)+a)^2, the beta-binomial variance was modeled as a function of the total template count across the two samples. TCRdb holds this immuneACCESS table with in-frame rearrangements only. Some clones are missing; in checked studies, unresolved V genes explain under half, and the rest has no known cause. Clonal size and the V and J genes are those of that table, whereas D and trimming came from the DNA. For this sample the table gives more than 80,000 clones, of which approximately 88% were detected only once. The leading ten clones occupy approximately 4% of the sample.

Trimming takes 6 bases from V and 4 bases from J, and the germline ends sit 16 bases apart. The CDR3 has 15 amino acids, counting the end cysteine and phenylalanine. CDR3 DNA is the only sequence kept; it has 45 bases, read in frame from the first base. Per the germline V gene, MNHEY is the CDR1 and SVGAGI is the CDR2. What the study reported, not specific to this receptor: It was expected by the authors that biological variance in healthy repertoires might increase further over much longer intervals, such as months to years. Across all healthy donors, variance in clone template counts between roughly 2-week samples was found to increase significantly with total template count. The binomial model flagged roughly 1.3 differentially abundant clones between technical replicates but 15 to 17 over around two weeks and approximately 18 over around 4 weeks. Across all healthy-donor time intervals, the beta-binomial model significantly lowered both the number of clones called differentially abundant and the false-positive rate.

Turning to this clone: Its specific antigen is unknown. Per-nucleotide qualities are absent, and no much larger clonotype sits a single base away.

During the collection period, no infections or other immune events were recorded for the healthy donors. Blood repertoires from healthy donors were used as a training cohort for calibrating time-dependent variance in a beta-binomial model of differential abundance of T-cell clones. There were roughly 10 healthy donors in the training cohort, of whom 3 were female and 7 were male. Donor ages ranged from about 25 to 70 years, with an average of about 41 years. Whole blood from each healthy donor was obtained from a commercial supplier and was collected at three time points around 15 days apart. Genomic DNA was extracted from unsorted whole blood for immunosequencing.

The receptor was derived from a person between 18 and 70 years old in good health. The chain employs TRBV6-5 and TRBJ1-5; no confident D gene assignment can be made. The sample taken for sequencing was blood. CDR3 sequence: CASSPDGVRNQPQHF. The nucleotide sequence reads as follows: TGTGCCAGCAGCCCTGATGGGGTGAGGAATCAGCCCCAGCATTTT.